These 30 T cell receptor beta chains were sequenced from one sample in a study of CD8 T cells in ankylosing spondylitis. From the 5' RACE reads, TCRdb called clonotypes with MiXCR, one entry per CDR3 protein. The sample has about 340,000 distinct CDR3 sequences, roughly 15% seen once. The sample was blood, either unsorted or a sorted T cell fraction (not recorded which). Receptors were obtained from a male donor with ankylosing spondylitis or in good health (not recorded which).

This clonotype was seen a few times. The chain combines TRBV11-2 with TRBJ2-7, with TRBD1 identical over 7 bases. There are 18 residues in the CDR3. Germline V gene sequence: CDR1 SGHAT, CDR2 FQNNGV. After removal of 2 bases from V and 3 bases from J, the junction contained 16 bases not matched to a gene. The CDR3 reads CASSLSRARQGGFYEQYF. The CDR3 DNA reads as TGTGCCAGCAGCTTAAGTCGGGCCAGACAGGGTGGCTTCTACGAGCAGTACTTC.

The chain recombines TRBV7-8 with TRBJ2-1, with no clear D. CDR3 length: 15 amino acids. V was cut by 6 bases and J by 0 bases, with 12 bases left in between. Germline loops: CDR1 SGHVS, CDR2 FQNEAQ. The CDR3 DNA sequence: TGTGCCAGCAGTACCGCCCCGAGCTCCTACAATGAGCAGTTCTTC. This gives the protein CASSTAPSSYNEQFF.

This clonotype turned up a few times. J is TRBJ1-1 and V is TRBV10-3; perhaps TRBD1 as D (6 bases). The CDR3 extends over 13 amino acids. V lost 9 bases, J lost 1 base, and 12 bases lay in between. Germline CDR1 ENHRY, CDR2 SYGVKD. As DNA, the CDR3 is TGTGCCATTCACAGGGACCGGAACACTGAAGCTTTCTTT. Its protein product is CAIHRDRNTEAFF.

The V and J genes are TRBV5-1 and TRBJ2-1, with TRBD2 identical over 7 bases. Germline CDR1 and CDR2: SGHRS and YFSETQ. V dropped 4 bases and J dropped 10; count of bases not matched to a gene: 17. The CDR3 totals 16 residues. The CDR3 DNA reads TGCGCCAGCAGCCGCCTTGAGGGAGGGCCCTTAAGAGAGCAGTTCTTC. Translation gives CASSRLEGGPLREQFF.

The V and J genes are TRBV9 and TRBJ2-7; tentatively, D is TRBD1 (5 bases). This CDR3 is 15 amino acids long. CDR1 and CDR2 from the germline V gene are SGDLS and YYNGEE. Trimming removed 0 bases from V and 3 bases from J, with 13 bases in between. CDR3 bases: TGTGCCAGCAGCGTAGATGGCACCAGGGACTACGAGCAGTACTTC. Amino acids: CASSVDGTRDYEQYF.

At least ten counts were recorded for this clonotype. This chain links TRBV2 with TRBJ2-3; D remains ambiguous. Trimming took 4 bases from V and 6 from J, leaving 11 bases between them. This CDR3 comprises 13 residues. Germline V gene lookup returns CDR1 SNHLY and CDR2 FYNNEI. The CDR3 bases are TGTGCCAGCAGTGGTGGCCGTGCGGATACGCAGTATTTT. Protein sequence: CASSGGRADTQYF.

This clonotype was seen a few times. The chain carries TRBV7-9 and TRBJ2-7; TRBD1 matches at 10 bases. This CDR3 region has 16 residues. Per germline, CDR1 SEHNR and CDR2 FQNEAQ (reference sequence). After removal of 1 base from V and 5 bases from J, the junction contained 8 bases not matched to a gene. CDR3 in DNA: TGTGCCAGCAGCTTAGAAGGGACAGGGGCTCGCCACGAGCAGTACTTC. As protein: CASSLEGTGARHEQYF.

Only a few counts were recorded for this clonotype. The CDR3 bases are TGTGCCAGCAGCCAAGATTTGAACCGACTAGGAGAAGAGACCCAGTACTTC. Protein product: CASSQDLNRLGEETQYF. V usage is TRBV14 and J usage is TRBJ2-5, with TRBD2 as a possible D gene (6 bases). CDR1 is SGHDN and CDR2 is FVKESK in the germline V gene. Trimming took 0 bases from V and 3 from J, leaving 17 bases between them. This CDR3 has 17 amino acids. The complete variable domain, with remaining parts taken from reference TRBV14 and TRBJ2-5, reads EAGVTQFPSHSVIEKGQTVTLRCDPISGHDNLYWYRRVMGKEIKFLLHFVKESKQDESGMPNNRFLAERTGGTYSTLKVQPAELEDSGVYFCASSQDLNRLGEETQYFGPGTRLLVL.

The chain links TRBV4-1 to TRBJ2-5; the match to TRBD1 covers 10 bases. The CDR3 is 17 residues long. Germline CDR1 MGHRA, CDR2 YSYEKL. V was clipped by 0 bases and J by 5 bases; unmatched bases: 9. This CDR3 is CASSQDPPGTGVETQYF. DNA for the CDR3: TGCGCCAGCAGCCAAGATCCTCCGGGGACAGGGGTCGAGACCCAGTACTTC.

The chain recombines TRBV5-1 with TRBJ2-7, with 8 positions matching TRBD1. The length of the CDR3 is 15 residues. The germline V gene encodes CDR1 SGHRS and CDR2 YFSETQ. With V trimmed by 2 bases and J by 0 bases, 4 bases remained unmatched. This chain's CDR3 is CASSFGTGVSYEQYF. Here the CDR3 DNA reads TGCGCCAGCAGCTTTGGGACAGGAGTCTCCTACGAGCAGTACTTC.

This clonotype was detected a few times. This rearrangement joins TRBV25-1 to TRBJ2-3, with 7 positions matching TRBD1. Losses at the gene ends were 0 bases for V and 1 base for J; bases not matched to a gene: 7. The CDR3 extends over 17 amino acids. Germline V CDR1 and CDR2: MGHDK, SYGVNS. The CDR3 loop is CASSEYRGRGRTDTQYF. Here the CDR3 DNA reads TGTGCCAGCAGTGAATATAGGGGAAGGGGGCGCACAGATACGCAGTATTTT.

This clonotype was detected a few times. This sequence joins TRBV18 and TRBJ2-2; no clear D. This CDR3 comprises 14 residues. The V gene's germline CDR1 is KGHSH and CDR2 LQKENI. Trimming left V 4 bases short and J 0 bases short, with 6 bases between. The CDR3 region is CASSRQSNTGELFF. Written as DNA, the CDR3 is TGTGCCAGCTCACGGCAGTCGAACACCGGGGAGCTGTTTTTT.

This clonotype showed up just a few times. The J gene is TRBJ2-3, the V gene TRBV20-1, with D possibly TRBD2 on 5 matching bases. V dropped 4 bases and J dropped 3 bases, with 14 bases sitting between them. The CDR3 is 14 amino acids. Germline CDR1 and CDR2: DFQATT and SNEGSKA (reference sequence). CDR3 residues: CSAKSPPGTDTQYF. The DNA for the CDR3 is TGCAGTGCTAAGTCTCCTCCGGGGACAGATACGCAGTATTTT.

This clonotype was observed a handful of times. This chain uses TRBV12-3 or TRBV12-4 with TRBJ1-4, with D possibly TRBD1 on 5 matching bases. The CDR3 length is 13 residues. V lost 5 bases, J lost 8 bases, and 12 bases lay in between. CDR3 region: CASSPRGAEKLFF. DNA for the CDR3: TGTGCCAGCAGTCCCCGCGGGGCCGAAAAACTGTTTTTT.

A few counts support this clonotype. In DNA, the CDR3 is TGTGCCAGCTCACCACCGTCGGGGACCGCGAACACCGGGGAGCTGTTTTTT. Translation: CASSPPSGTANTGELFF. The rearrangement links TRBV18 to TRBJ2-2; possibly TRBD1 or TRBD2 for D (5 bases each). Trimming cost V 0 bases and J 0 bases, with 11 bases left between them. The length of the CDR3 is 17 residues. Germline CDR1 KGHSH, CDR2 LQKENI.

This clonotype has only a few counts. The chain couples TRBV7-9 to TRBJ1-6, with 10 bases that match TRBD1. There are 12 residues in the CDR3. Germline-derived CDR1 and CDR2 are SEHNR and FQNEAQ (reference sequence). J was trimmed by 7 bases and V by 11 bases; bases with no gene match: 2. The CDR3 loop is CAWGQGNSPLHF. The CDR3 DNA is TGTGCCTGGGGACAGGGGAATTCACCCCTCCACTTT.

This clonotype was found a few times. The chain links TRBV7-9 to TRBJ2-1; weak D call: TRBD1 (5 bases). In germline, CDR1 is SEHNR, CDR2 FQNEAQ (reference sequence). This CDR3 region has 13 residues. The ends were cut back, 5 bases at V and 5 bases at J, with 10 bases in the middle. The chain's CDR3 is CASSMDTHNEQFF. The CDR3 nucleotides are TGTGCCAGCAGCATGGACACACACAATGAGCAGTTCTTC.

In its sample, this clonotype was seen a few times. This chain uses TRBV2 with TRBJ2-2; 9 nucleotides align to TRBD1. Germline loops: CDR1 SNHLY, CDR2 FYNNEI. The CDR3 sequence is 15 residues long. The V and J ends lost 6 bases and 5 bases, in that order; junction bases with no gene match: 7. CDR3 DNA sequence: TGTGCCAGCAGCGCACGGGACAGGGCGACCGGGGAGCTGTTTTTT. Translating gives CASSARDRATGELFF.

J is TRBJ2-1 and V is TRBV20-1; 13 bases align to TRBD2. The CDR3 sequence is 14 residues long. The germline V gene has CDR1 DFQATT and CDR2 SNEGSKA (reference sequence). V was pared by 3 bases and J by 6 bases, with 2 bases of the junction left unmatched. The CDR3 region has the DNA TGCAGTGCTAGGGGGACTAGCGGGATCAATGAGCAGTTCTTC. Amino acid sequence: CSARGTSGINEQFF.

This clonotype turned up a few times. In DNA form, the CDR3 reads TGTGCCAGCAGCCTAAGCCCAGCGGGGGAAAACAATGAGCAGTTCTTC. This gives the protein CASSLSPAGENNEQFF. The chain couples TRBV7-2 to TRBJ2-1, with 8 bases that match TRBD2. The CDR3 has 16 amino acids. The germline CDR1 and CDR2 sequences are SGHTA and FQGNSA. The trim removed 5 bases at V and 5 bases at J, leaving 11 bases unmatched.

The V and J genes are TRBV12-3 or TRBV12-4 and TRBJ1-1, with D perhaps matching TRBD1 (5 bases). The CDR3 is 14 residues long. V dropped 5 bases and J dropped 5 bases, with 15 bases sitting between them. The CDR3: CASSGRTRTTEAFF. CDR3 DNA sequence: TGTGCCAGCAGTGGGAGGACACGTACAACTGAAGCTTTCTTT.

The rearrangement uses TRBV12-3 or TRBV12-4 and TRBJ2-2, with TRBD2 matching 8 bases. V lost 7 bases, J lost 4 bases, and 5 bases stayed unmatched. CDR3 length: 14 amino acids. For the CDR3, the DNA is TGTGCCAGCACCGGGGGGGGGCCCACCGGGGAGCTGTTTTTT. Amino acids: CASTGGGPTGELFF.

The gene calls are TRBV5-1 and TRBJ2-2, with 10 bases fitting TRBD2. J lost 7 bases, V lost 4 bases, and 10 bases had no gene match. Germline CDR1 is SGHRS and CDR2 is YFSETQ. The CDR3 covers 16 residues. The CDR3 reads CASSPDSGRADGELFF. The CDR3 coding sequence is TGCGCCAGCAGCCCTGACAGCGGGAGGGCCGACGGGGAGCTGTTTTTT.

This clonotype was observed a few times. This chain joins TRBV5-1 and TRBJ1-2; D is unclear. V lost 0 bases and J lost 4, with 10 bases in between. In germline, CDR1 is SGHRS, CDR2 YFSETQ. This CDR3 has 14 amino acids. This chain's CDR3 is CASSLEPGFYGYTF. The DNA for the CDR3 is TGCGCCAGCAGCTTGGAACCCGGGTTCTATGGCTACACCTTC.

The chain joins TRBV30 to TRBJ2-3; 10 nucleotides align to TRBD2. Germline loops: CDR1 GTSNPN, CDR2 SVGIG (reference sequence). The CDR3 has 13 residues. With 7 bases clipped from V and 8 bases from J, the junction kept 9 bases outside the gene matches. CDR3 bases: TGTGCCTCCCTACTAGCGGGGATAAGTACGCAGTATTTT. Protein: CASLLAGISTQYF.

This clonotype showed up just a few times. The chain links TRBV18 to TRBJ2-1; 7 bases agree with TRBD2. The CDR3 has 15 residues. V lost 4 bases to trimming and J lost 3 bases; unmatched junction nucleotides: 6. CDR1 KGHSH and CDR2 LQKENI come from the germline V gene. Here the CDR3 DNA reads TGTGCCAGCTCACGCGGGAGCCCCGGCTACAATGAGCAGTTCTTC. Amino acid sequence: CASSRGSPGYNEQFF.

This clonotype has only a few counts. The V and J genes are TRBV12-3 or TRBV12-4 and TRBJ1-1; the D is unclear. The V gene lost 5 bases and the J gene lost 9 bases, with 10 bases spanning the gap. The CDR3 length is 11 residues. CDR3 region: CASSVATKAFF. CDR3 bases: TGTGCCAGCAGTGTTGCGACTAAAGCTTTCTTT.

This chain connects TRBV11-2 to TRBJ2-5; TRBD2 might be the D (6 bases). This CDR3 is 16 amino acids long. Trimming removed 1 base at V and 5 bases at J, with 17 bases between. Looked up from germline, CDR1 is SGHAT and CDR2 is FQNNGV. DNA for the CDR3: TGTGCCAGCAGCTTAGGTCCCGGGACTGCCCGGGAGACCCAGTACTTC. Translating it yields CASSLGPGTARETQYF.

The chain carries TRBV12-3 or TRBV12-4 and TRBJ1-2; no clear D gene. CDR3 length equals 13 residues. V was clipped by 4 bases and J by 7 bases, with 13 bases between them. As DNA, the CDR3 is TGTGCCAGCAGTTATAGGGTAGTAAGTGGCTACACCTTC. Its translation: CASSYRVVSGYTF.

The sample holds a few counts of this clonotype. The CDR3 region is CASSLFASGGDTQYF. The DNA of the CDR3 is TGCGCCAGCAGTCTTTTCGCCAGCGGGGGAGATACGCAGTATTTT. V gene TRBV5-1 combines with J gene TRBJ2-3; 8 bases map to TRBD2. Trimming at V came to 5 bases and at J to 5 bases, leaving 10 bases not matched to a gene. The CDR3 loop spans 15 amino acids. CDR1 SGHRS and CDR2 YFSETQ come from the germline V gene.